The 26 T cell receptor beta chains presented below share a single source sample, sequenced in a study of early T cells in non-severe SARS-CoV-2 infection. TCRdb called the 5' RACE reads again in MiXCR, with one record for every CDR3 protein. This table has about 84,000 distinct CDR3 sequences, about 12% appearing once. Source material: whole blood. These receptors all stem from an adult who was a healthcare worker with PCR-confirmed SARS-CoV-2 infection or an uninfected control (not recorded which).

This clonotype appeared many times. The chain is built from TRBV3-1 and TRBJ2-7, with D perhaps matching TRBD1 or TRBD2 (5 bases each). The germline V gene has CDR1 LGHDT and CDR2 YNNKEL (reference sequence). The CDR3 sequence is 14 residues long. V dropped 0 bases and J dropped 5 bases, with 11 bases sitting between them. The CDR3 reads CASSQDGTVHEQYF. As DNA, the CDR3 is TGTGCCAGCAGCCAAGACGGGACCGTCCACGAGCAGTACTTC.

The chain uses TRBV18 and TRBJ2-7; no firm D call. This CDR3 has 14 amino acids. Germline loops: CDR1 KGHSH, CDR2 LQKENI. Trimming left V 2 bases short and J 2 bases short, with 10 bases between. CDR3 coding DNA: TGTGCCAGCTCACCAGGGCGAAGGCCCTACGAGCAGTACTTC. It specifies CASSPGRRPYEQYF.

By share, this clonotype counts as medium-sized. The rearrangement joins TRBV9 to TRBJ2-1; 8 bases are a match to TRBD1. Germline V gene sequence: CDR1 SGDLS, CDR2 YYNGEE. The CDR3 runs 12 residues. The J segment lost 10 bases and the V segment lost 4 bases, leaving 4 bases of the junction unmatched. This CDR3 is CASSPRDREQFF. CDR3 coding DNA: TGTGCCAGCAGCCCAAGGGACAGGGAGCAGTTCTTC.

The table lists this clonotype with many counts. The rearrangement links TRBV20-1 to TRBJ1-1, with 7 bases identical to TRBD1. Trimming removed 1 base from V and 1 base from J; junction bases left unmatched: 3. The CDR3 contains 14 residues. Per germline, CDR1 DFQATT and CDR2 SNEGSKA (reference sequence). CDR3 bases: TGCAGTGCTAGAGTTCCAGGGGGGAACACTGAAGCTTTCTTT. Protein: CSARVPGGNTEAFF.

This clonotype has more than one count but fewer than ten. CDR3 region: CSAREIQGGLLTDTQYF. The CDR3 DNA sequence: TGCAGTGCTAGAGAAATACAGGGGGGACTATTAACAGATACGCAGTATTTT. The chain is built from TRBV20-1 and TRBJ2-3, with D possibly matching TRBD1 (8 bases). Germline V gene sequence: CDR1 DFQATT, CDR2 SNEGSKA (reference sequence). CDR3 length: 17 residues. The V end lost 0 bases, the J end lost 3 bases, and 19 bases lay between the germline ends.

The genes are TRBV29-1 and TRBJ2-7; D uncertain. Per germline, CDR1 SQVTM and CDR2 ANQGSEA. V lost 3 bases, J lost 1 base, and 16 bases lay in between. The CDR3 covers 15 residues. DNA for the CDR3: TGCAGCGTTGAGCTCCGGGCAGCTAGATCCTACGAGCAGTACTTC. Translated, it gives CSVELRAARSYEQYF.

This clonotype turned up a few times. This sequence joins TRBV10-3 and TRBJ2-3; 12 nucleotides line up with TRBD1. The CDR3 has 16 amino acids. Germline V lookup: CDR1 ENHRY, CDR2 SYGVKD. V trimming: 4 bases; J trimming: 3 bases; junction bases outside the gene matches: 5. The CDR3 here is CAISAGTGGETDTQYF. CDR3 DNA: TGTGCCATCAGTGCTGGGACAGGGGGCGAAACAGATACGCAGTATTTT.

The chain carries TRBV6-1 and TRBJ2-2; D possibly uses TRBD1 or TRBD2 (5 bases each). The CDR3 contains 18 residues. The germline gives CDR1 MNHNS, CDR2 SASEGT. The V end was cut by 7 bases, the J end by 4 bases, with 25 bases between. In DNA form, the CDR3 reads TGTGCCAGCACCCCTTCCCTCGGGGCAGTTGGAGGCACCGGGGAGCTGTTTTTT. Amino acid sequence: CASTPSLGAVGGTGELFF.

This clonotype was counted between two and nine times. J is TRBJ1-1 and V is TRBV28, with 10 bases aligning to TRBD1. The CDR3 sequence is 15 residues long. After removal of 7 bases from V and 3 bases from J, the junction contained 8 bases not matched to a gene. Germline V gene data show CDR1 as MDHEN and CDR2 as SYDVKM. Here the CDR3 DNA reads TGTGCCAGCACCACTCCGGGGACAGGGGACACTGAAGCTTTCTTT. Residues: CASTTPGTGDTEAFF.

This clonotype was recorded at least ten times. The chain has TRBV20-1 and TRBJ1-1; 7 bases match TRBD1. With 5 bases clipped from V and 4 bases from J, the junction kept 13 bases outside the gene matches. There are 15 residues in the CDR3. In germline, CDR1 is DFQATT, CDR2 SNEGSKA (reference sequence). The CDR3 spells CSAPPRGKAITEAFF. For the CDR3, the DNA is TGCAGTGCTCCTCCCAGGGGGAAGGCGATCACTGAAGCTTTCTTT.

This clonotype occurred many times. This rearrangement joins TRBV15 to TRBJ2-1, with D possibly matching TRBD2 (5 bases). Germline loops: CDR1 LNHNV, CDR2 YYDKDF (reference sequence). Deletions cut 1 base from V and 7 bases from J, with 17 bases between. This CDR3 has 16 residues. The DNA of the CDR3 is TGTGCCACCAGCAGAGTTAAAGACCGGGGTGTAAATGAGCAGTTCTTC. Encoded protein: CATSRVKDRGVNEQFF. The whole variable domain, filled in from reference TRBV15 and TRBJ2-1, reads DAMVIQNPRYQVTQFGKPVTLSCSQTLNHNVMYWYQQKSSQAPKLLFHYYDKDFNNEADTPDNFQSRRPNTSFCFLDIRSPGLGDTAMYLCATSRVKDRGVNEQFFGPGTRLTVL.

This clonotype was seen ten or more times. The chain recombines TRBV7-9 with TRBJ1-2, with a tentative D call TRBD1 (5 bases). Trimming removed 6 bases from V and 4 bases from J, with 9 bases in between. Germline CDR1 reads SEHNR; CDR2 reads FQNEAQ (reference sequence). The CDR3 runs 12 residues. CDR3 nucleotide sequence: TGTGCCAGCAGGGCGGGACTCTATGGCTACACCTTC. It codes for CASRAGLYGYTF.

A few counts support this clonotype. The genes are TRBV12-3 or TRBV12-4 and TRBJ2-2, with 9 bases fitting TRBD2. V was clipped by 3 bases and J by 5 bases; unmatched bases: 7. CDR3 length: 16 residues. CDR3 protein: CASSFLAGQKTGELFF. The DNA of the CDR3 is TGTGCCAGCAGTTTCCTAGCGGGACAAAAAACCGGGGAGCTGTTTTTT.

This clonotype has just a few counts. The chain uses TRBV7-6 and TRBJ2-7; D could derive from TRBD1 or TRBD2 (8 bases each). CDR3 length: 16 amino acids. The V and J ends lost 5 bases and 5 bases respectively, with 22 bases between them. Germline V gene data show CDR1 as SGHVS and CDR2 as FNYEAQ. The DNA for the CDR3 is TGTGCCAGCAGCCCAGGGGGCGGCGGGAGGAGCAACGAGCAGTACTTC. Translation gives CASSPGGGGRSNEQYF. Variable domain in full (rest from reference TRBV7-6 and TRBJ2-7): GAGVSQSPRYKVTKRGQDVALRCDPISGHVSLYWYRQALGQGPEFLTYFNYEAQQDKSGLPNDRFSAERPEGSISTLTIQRTEQRDSAMYRCASSPGGGGRSNEQYFGPGTRLTVT.

The sample holds a few counts of this clonotype. The chain couples TRBV20-1 to TRBJ1-2; the D gene is possibly TRBD1 (6 bases). Germline CDR1 reads DFQATT; CDR2 reads SNEGSKA (reference sequence). Trimming cost V 0 bases and J 5 bases, with 13 bases left between them. The CDR3 consists of 14 residues. DNA for the CDR3: TGCAGTGCTAGAGATCCGGGGGCGAAATATGGCTACACCTTC. This encodes CSARDPGAKYGYTF.

V and J are TRBV29-1 and TRBJ2-1, with D perhaps matching TRBD1 or TRBD2 (5 bases each). CDR3 length: 11 residues. Germline-derived CDR1 and CDR2 are SQVTM and ANQGSEA. The V and J ends lost 4 bases and 9 bases respectively, with 10 bases between them. For the CDR3, the DNA is TGCAGCGTTGGCTCTGGGGGTGAGCAGTTCTTC. It is translated as CSVGSGGEQFF.

This clonotype has at least ten counts. V gene TRBV7-9 combines with J gene TRBJ2-1; maybe TRBD2 (7 bases). The germline CDR1 and CDR2 sequences are SEHNR and FQNEAQ (reference sequence). Between the trimmed V and J ends, which lost 0 bases and 5 bases, there was a span of 11 bases. The CDR3 spans 15 residues. CDR3 coding DNA: TGTGCCAGCAGCTTAGCGGGGGGGCCTCACAATGAGCAGTTCTTC. This codes for CASSLAGGPHNEQFF.

This clonotype has a handful of counts. Here the CDR3 reads CASSEDGGRTGNTIYF. Written as DNA, the CDR3 is TGTGCCAGCAGTGAAGATGGGGGTAGAACTGGAAACACCATATATTTT. This sequence joins TRBV2 and TRBJ1-3, with D possibly matching TRBD1 (5 bases). The CDR3 length is 16 residues. CDR1 and CDR2 (germline): SNHLY, FYNNEI. Trimming shortened V by 1 base and J by 2 bases, and 12 bases separated the two germline ends.

This clonotype has ten or more counts. This chain uses TRBV6-2 or TRBV6-3 with TRBJ2-4; D might be TRBD1 (6 bases). The CDR3 totals 17 residues. From germline, CDR1 is MNHEY and CDR2 SVGEGT. V shed 0 bases and J shed 1 base, with 13 bases lying between them. In DNA, the CDR3 is TGTGCCAGCAGTTACTCCCCTTTGGGGGCGGCCAAAAACATTCAGTACTTC. It translates to CASSYSPLGAAKNIQYF.

This clonotype was observed many times. The chain uses TRBV3-1 and TRBJ2-7; TRBD2 is a possible D gene (5 bases). The CDR3 extends over 12 amino acids. With 2 bases removed from V and 3 bases from J, the gap between germline ends came to 5 bases. Germline CDR1 and CDR2: LGHDT and YNNKEL (reference sequence). The CDR3 nucleotides are TGTGCCAGCAGCCAACGGGACTACGAGCAGTACTTC. Its protein is CASSQRDYEQYF.

This clonotype has just a few counts. The chain couples TRBV4-1 to TRBJ2-6; 10 positions match TRBD1. CDR3 length: 19 amino acids. The V gene's germline CDR1 is MGHRA and CDR2 YSYEKL. Unmatched junction bases numbered 10, after V lost 3 bases and J lost 2 bases. CDR3 sequence: CASSHLTRDRGPGANVLTF. DNA of the CDR3: TGCGCCAGCAGCCATTTAACCCGGGACAGGGGACCTGGGGCCAACGTCCTGACTTTC.

In this sample, this clonotype turned up many times. The chain has TRBV4-2 and TRBJ2-4; D is possibly TRBD1 (6 bases). The CDR3 totals 17 residues. Germline CDR1 LGHNA, CDR2 YNFKEQ. The V gene lost 1 base and the J gene lost 2 bases, with 15 bases spanning the gap. CDR3 DNA sequence: TGTGCCAGCAGCCAAGTACTAAACGGACAGCCCAAAAACATTCAGTACTTC. Protein product: CASSQVLNGQPKNIQYF.

The chain recombines TRBV6-6 with TRBJ1-2; 9 bases agree with TRBD1. The V gene end was trimmed by 0 bases and the J gene end by 4 bases; junction bases not matched to a gene: 6. The CDR3 loop spans 16 amino acids. Germline V gives CDR1 MNHNY, CDR2 SVGAGI (reference sequence). DNA of the CDR3: TGTGCCAGCAGTTACTCCGGGACAGGGCCCACCTATGGCTACACCTTC. This translates into CASSYSGTGPTYGYTF.

This clonotype has at least ten counts. V usage is TRBV20-1 and J usage is TRBJ2-5, with D tentatively TRBD2 (5 bases). Between the trimmed V and J ends, which lost 5 bases and 9 bases, there was a span of 16 bases. The CDR3 covers 12 residues. Germline CDR1 and CDR2: DFQATT and SNEGSKA (reference sequence). The CDR3 loop reads CSARPPGNAQYF. The CDR3 bases are TGCAGTGCTCGGCCCCCGGGGAATGCCCAGTACTTC.

In its sample, this clonotype was seen a few times. The chain carries TRBV13 and TRBJ1-3, with D possibly matching TRBD1 (6 bases). This CDR3 contains 15 residues. Germline lookup yields CDR1 PRHDT and CDR2 FYEKMQ (reference sequence). Trimming shortened V by 5 bases and J by 0 bases, and 11 bases separated the two germline ends. This CDR3 reads CASSTNRVSGNTIYF. In nucleotides, the CDR3 is TGTGCCAGCAGCACCAACAGGGTCTCTGGAAACACCATATATTTT.

This clonotype has ten or more counts. An end of the junction differs from the germline gene, which may be a read error. This sequence joins TRBV5-1 and TRBJ2-1, with D perhaps TRBD1 (6 bases). Per germline, CDR1 SGHRS and CDR2 YFSETQ. The CDR3 totals 13 residues. The CDR3 bases are TGTGCCAGCAGCCTCCAGGGGTACAATGAGCAGTTCTTC. Its protein is CASSLQGYNEQFF. Full variable domain (missing parts from reference TRBV5-1 and TRBJ2-1): KAGVTQTPRYLIKTRGQQVTLSCSPISGHRSVSWYQQTPGQGLQFLFEYFSETQRNKGNFPGRFSGRQFSNSRSEMNVSTLELGDSALYLCASSLQGYNEQFFGPGTRLTVL.